The sequence of this TCR beta chain was determined in a study of T cells in Graves' hyperthyroidism and ophthalmopathy. This clonotype was observed many times. V was pared by 2 bases and J by 5 bases, with 7 bases of the junction left unmatched. Germline V lookup: CDR1 MNHNY, CDR2 SVGAGI (reference sequence). The length of the CDR3 is 16 residues. TCR beta CDR3 sequences were amplified from RNA transcripts. When the TCR CDR3 underwent first-round RT-PCR, the HTBI primer set was used. TCRdb ran MiXCR on the multiplex PCR reads and lists one entry per CDR3 protein. The sample lists about 400,000 distinct CDR3 sequences; about 15% were seen once.

The TCR sequence derives from a woman in her 30s with Graves' hyperthyroidism. The rearrangement uses TRBV6-6 and TRBJ2-1; 9 bases are shared with TRBD2. Sequenced: blood. The CDR3, as DNA: TGTGCCAGCAGTTACCCTACTAGCGGGCGTGACAATGAGCAGTTCTTC. This translates into CASSYPTSGRDNEQFF.